This T cell receptor beta chain was captured in a study of monozygotic twins with cystic fibrosis. Study-wide points: Monozygotic CF twin pairs shared significantly more nucleotide-identical clonotypes than unrelated CF individuals did.

Trimming took off 3 bases at V and 0 bases at J, with 8 bases between the two ends. CDR1 LNHDA and CDR2 SQIVND come from the germline V gene (reference sequence). This CDR3 has 14 amino acids. Clones were read by immunoSEQ multiplex PCR, and TCRdb kept only the in-frame ones, dropping some. The sample records fewer than 15,000 clones, about 98% being singletons. With regard to this clone: Its antigen is still unknown.

The TCR was taken from a girl aged 2 to 10 with cystic fibrosis. Sequencing was done on a sample of blood. This chain links TRBV19 with TRBJ1-1, with D uncertain. The CDR3, as DNA: TGTGCCAGTAGTATTAGTGGCATGAACACTGAAGCTTTCTTT. Amino acid sequence: CASSISGMNTEAFF.